The 23 T cell receptor beta chains presented below share a single source sample, sequenced in a study of cytomegalovirus exposure and HLA in healthy donors. Primers for the PCR totalled 60 Vbeta and 13 Jbeta. The protocol was immunoSEQ multiplex PCR, while the TCRdb copy is restricted to in-frame clones and leaves out a portion. The sample lists approximately 89,000 clones, less than 80% occurring once. Sequenced input: PBMCs. These receptors originate from a male donor in good health and CMV-seronegative.

V and J are TRBV7-4 and TRBJ2-5, with D possibly matching TRBD1 (5 bases). Per the germline V gene, CDR1 is SGHVT and CDR2 is SQSDAQ. The CDR3 is 15 amino acids. The V gene lost 6 bases and the J gene lost 1 base, with 15 bases spanning the gap. The CDR3 sequence is CASRRRQTLQETQYF. CDR3 nucleotides: TGTGCCAGCAGACGAAGACAGACACTCCAAGAGACCCAGTACTTC.

The V gene is TRBV4-3, the J gene TRBJ1-6; no clear D. This CDR3 has 16 residues. Trimming removed 0 bases at V and 6 bases at J, with 12 bases between. Germline CDR1 and CDR2: LGHNA and YSLEER. In DNA form, the CDR3 reads TGCGCCAGCAGCCAAGATGGAGTGTATGGTAATTCACCCCTCCACTTT. Its protein product is CASSQDGVYGNSPLHF.

This clone was seen only a few times. The chain links TRBV5-1 to TRBJ2-3; the D gene is possibly TRBD2 (6 bases). V lost 0 bases and J lost 2, with 13 bases in between. Germline V CDR1 and CDR2: SGHRS, YFSETQ. This CDR3 contains 16 residues. The CDR3 loop is CASSLGSSAITDTQYF. The CDR3 DNA sequence: TGCGCCAGCAGCTTGGGATCTAGCGCGATCACAGATACGCAGTATTTT.

The chain uses TRBV18 and TRBJ1-1, with 7 positions matching TRBD1. This CDR3 contains 14 residues. V lost 3 bases to trimming and J lost 6 bases; unmatched junction nucleotides: 7. In germline, CDR1 is KGHSH, CDR2 LQKENI. CDR3 in amino acids: CASSPRQGMSEAFF. The DNA of the CDR3 is TGTGCCAGCTCACCCCGACAGGGAATGTCTGAAGCTTTCTTT. Combining the CDR3 with reference TRBV18 and TRBJ1-1 gives the whole variable domain NAGVMQNPRHLVRRRGQEARLRCSPMKGHSHVYWYRQLPEEGLKFMVYLQKENIIDESGMPKERFSAEFPKEGPSILRIQQVVRGDSAAYFCASSPRQGMSEAFFGQGTRLTVV.

This clone was recorded only once. The chain couples TRBV4-3 to TRBJ2-7; TRBD1 matches 9 bases. CDR3 length: 17 residues. Germline lookup yields CDR1 LGHNA and CDR2 YSLEER. The ends lost 2 bases at V and 2 bases at J; junction bases unmatched: 10. The CDR3 region has the DNA TGCGCCAGCAGCCAACAAATAAACAGGGGGCTGACCTACGAGCAGTACTTC. It translates to CASSQQINRGLTYEQYF.

The chain is built from TRBV7-2 and TRBJ2-5; a possible D gene is TRBD2 (6 bases). The end of the DNA fits TRBJ2-7 better, so the J call may be wrong. This CDR3 comprises 15 residues. The germline V gene encodes CDR1 SGHTA and CDR2 FQGNSA. CDR3 DNA: TGTGCCAGCAGCTACACCACCGGGGGTCTCTACGAGCAGTACTTC. This gives the protein CASSYTTGGLYEQYF.

The CDR3, as DNA: TGTGCCAGCAGCGTAGCTTACGGACAGGGGGCTACTGAAGCTTTCTTT. Its protein product is CASSVAYGQGATEAFF. V gene TRBV9 combines with J gene TRBJ1-1, with 11 bases fitting TRBD1. This CDR3 is built from 16 residues. The ends lost 0 bases at V and 5 bases at J; junction bases unmatched: 6. The germline V gene encodes CDR1 SGDLS and CDR2 YYNGEE.

This rearrangement joins TRBV29-1 to TRBJ2-3; 8 bases are a match to TRBD2. With 7 bases clipped from V and 7 bases from J, the junction kept 10 bases outside the gene matches. The CDR3 length is 13 residues. Per germline, CDR1 SQVTM and CDR2 ANQGSEA. The CDR3, as DNA: TGCAGCGCTGCAGAGCGGGAGTCATATACGCAGTATTTT. It codes for CSAAERESYTQYF.

The CDR3 region is CASSEQIGSGELFF. Here the CDR3 DNA reads TGCGCCAGCAGTGAACAGATCGGATCCGGGGAGCTGTTTTTT. The chain couples TRBV10-1 to TRBJ2-2; D ambiguous. The germline V gene encodes CDR1 WNHNN and CDR2 SYGVQD (reference sequence). V lost 3 bases and J lost 6, with 11 bases in between. The CDR3 loop spans 14 amino acids.

The chain employs TRBV7-9 and TRBJ1-4; D is unresolved. The V end lost 8 bases, the J end lost 4 bases, and 11 bases lay between the germline ends. CDR3 length: 13 amino acids. Germline lookup yields CDR1 SEHNR and CDR2 FQNEAQ (reference sequence). For the CDR3, the DNA is TGTGCCAGCGGTGGGCAGCTTAATGAAAAACTGTTTTTT. Its protein product is CASGGQLNEKLFF.

The chain recombines TRBV5-8 with TRBJ1-5, with unresolved D. V dropped 4 bases and J dropped 8 bases, with 13 bases sitting between them. Germline-derived CDR1 and CDR2 are SGHTS and YDEGEE. There are 13 residues in the CDR3. The CDR3 protein is CASSRKSMEPQHF. The CDR3 DNA is TGTGCCAGCAGCCGAAAATCTATGGAGCCCCAGCATTTT.

V usage is TRBV19 and J usage is TRBJ1-5, with D possibly TRBD1 on 5 matching bases. The V and J ends lost 0 bases and 0 bases respectively, with 15 bases between them. The germline V gene encodes CDR1 LNHDA and CDR2 SQIVND (reference sequence). CDR3 length equals 18 residues. The CDR3 region is CASSIDLETVFSNQPQHF. CDR3 DNA sequence: TGTGCCAGTAGTATAGATCTAGAGACAGTGTTTAGCAATCAGCCCCAGCATTTT.

This clone was seen a handful of times. This sequence joins TRBV4-3 and TRBJ1-2, with a weak D call TRBD1 (6 bases). Germline V CDR1 and CDR2: LGHNA, YSLEER. The CDR3 runs 17 residues. Trimming removed 0 bases at V and 4 bases at J, with 18 bases between. Here the CDR3 reads CASSQEFKSGAGYGYTF. Written as DNA, the CDR3 is TGCGCCAGCAGCCAAGAGTTTAAATCAGGGGCGGGCTATGGCTACACCTTC.

The genes are TRBV7-2 and TRBJ2-7; D is unresolved. Trimming removed 1 base at V and 5 bases at J, with 6 bases between. The CDR3 loop spans 12 amino acids. The germline V gene has CDR1 SGHTA and CDR2 FQGNSA. The CDR3 DNA sequence: TGTGCCAGCAGCTTAGTTTCAAACGAGCAGTACTTC. The encoded protein is CASSLVSNEQYF.

This chain joins TRBV27 and TRBJ2-7; maybe TRBD1 (5 bases). Trimming left V 7 bases short and J 4 bases short, with 17 bases between. The germline V gene encodes CDR1 MNHEY and CDR2 SMNVEV (reference sequence). This CDR3 spans 14 amino acids. The CDR3 here is CASMGQRYGYEQYF. The DNA for the CDR3 is TGTGCCAGCATGGGGCAGAGGTATGGGTACGAGCAGTACTTC.

This chain connects TRBV6-6 to TRBJ2-7; 7 bases are shared with TRBD1. Germline V gives CDR1 MNHNY, CDR2 SVGAGI (reference sequence). The CDR3 sequence is 14 residues long. V shed 2 bases and J 5 bases; nucleotides not matched to a gene: 6. Here the CDR3 reads CASSYGRGGDEQYF. In DNA form, the CDR3 reads TGTGCCAGCAGTTACGGAAGAGGGGGCGACGAGCAGTACTTC.

The sample holds a few counts of this clone. A junction boundary mismatches the germline segment, possibly from a read error. DNA for the CDR3: TGTGCTAGCAGCTTAGGGGCGCGCACAGATACGCAGTATTTT. Protein sequence: CASSLGARTDTQYF. This chain links TRBV7-7 with TRBJ2-3; TRBD1 might be the D (5 bases). Germline values: CDR1 SSHAT, CDR2 FNYEAQ (reference sequence). The CDR3 length is 14 residues.

CDR3 bases: TGTGCCGCCCAGGGGGCCTACGAGCAGTACTTC. It encodes CAAQGAYEQYF. The chain employs TRBV6-5 and TRBJ2-7, with 7 bases that match TRBD1. Losses at the gene ends were 11 bases for V and 2 bases for J; bases not matched to a gene: 3. Germline lookup yields CDR1 MNHEY and CDR2 SVGAGI. The CDR3 extends over 11 amino acids.

This sequence joins TRBV9 and TRBJ2-4; D remains ambiguous. Germline CDR1 reads SGDLS; CDR2 reads YYNGEE. The CDR3 has 14 residues. With 0 bases removed from V and 1 base from J, the gap between germline ends came to 5 bases. The DNA of the CDR3 is TGTGCCAGCAGCGTAGACGGGGCCAAAAACATTCAGTACTTC. As protein: CASSVDGAKNIQYF.

The J gene is TRBJ2-7, the V gene TRBV15; D not certain. Trimming pared 6 bases from V and 1 base from J, leaving 7 bases between. Per germline, CDR1 LNHNV and CDR2 YYDKDF (reference sequence). The CDR3 is 12 amino acids. The CDR3 nucleotides are TGTGCCACCAGGGGCTCTTCCTACGAGCAGTACTTC. It codes for CATRGSSYEQYF.

This clone was seen only once. The rearrangement uses TRBV18 and TRBJ1-4, with TRBD1 matching 7 bases. The V segment lost 3 bases and the J segment 4 bases; nucleotides outside the gene matches: 5. In germline, CDR1 is KGHSH, CDR2 LQKENI. The CDR3 consists of 15 residues. Written as DNA, the CDR3 is TGTGCCAGCTCACCGGCGGGACAGCTTAATGAAAAACTGTTTTTT. This translates into CASSPAGQLNEKLFF.

The table lists this clone with a few counts. The chain uses TRBV29-1 and TRBJ1-3, with D uncertain. Germline V CDR1 and CDR2: SQVTM, ANQGSEA. This CDR3 is built from 14 residues. V was trimmed by 4 bases and J by 4 bases, leaving 14 bases between them. CDR3 DNA: TGCAGCGTTGTGGCGGGTTTAATCGGAAACACCATATATTTT. The encoded protein is CSVVAGLIGNTIYF.

The chain couples TRBV5-1 to TRBJ1-2, with 7 bases lining up with TRBD1. The trim removed 7 bases at V and 6 bases at J, leaving 12 bases unmatched. Germline V gene sequence: CDR1 SGHRS, CDR2 YFSETQ. This CDR3 contains 14 residues. The DNA for the CDR3 is TGCGCCAGCTGCGGGGACAGCAATTTTCATGGCTACACCTTC. Its protein is CASCGDSNFHGYTF.